This T cell receptor (beta chain) derives from a study of T cell responses to AZD1222 COVID-19 vaccine. Sequencing was performed with immunoSEQ multiplex PCR; in TCRdb, only in-frame clones are kept and a portion is missing. The sample contains 75,000 to 95,000 clones, approximately 88% of which appear only once. The CDR3 spans 14 residues. The V gene's germline CDR1 is SGHNT and CDR2 YYREEE (reference sequence). J lost 5 bases, V lost 3 bases, and 4 bases had no gene match. As regards this clone: What it binds is unknown.

Study-wide points: Nearly half of spike-specific TCRs reportedly target variant regions that are unmutated in the B.1.351 and B.1.1.7 variants. Baseline antibody screening turned up just six or seven seropositive AZD1222 recipients.

The genes are TRBV5-4 and TRBJ1-2, with TRBD1 matching over 10 bases. The receptor was derived from an adult who received the MenACWY meningococcal vaccine as a control. The specimen was peripheral blood, collected 28 days after the second dose of the MenACWY control vaccine. CDR3 coding DNA: TGTGCCAGCAGCTGGGGGACAGGGGTGTATGGCTACACCTTC. Amino acid sequence: CASSWGTGVYGYTF.